These 13 T cell receptor beta chains came from one sample sequenced in a study of CD8 T cells in ankylosing spondylitis (dated by TCRdb to the late 2010s). Points the paper makes about the study in general: Blood from ankylosing spondylitis patients appeared to be characterized by a TCR beta motif composed of under 10 highly homologous amino acid variants.

What these receptors recognize is not known. Library creation used 5' RACE. TCRdb lists the instrument as Illumina HiSeq 2500. TCRdb applied fastp at Q25 and MiXCR to the public reads, then kept only in-frame beta chains. Identical CDR3 protein sequences are pooled into one entry, listed with their most common genes and DNA. In all, the sample holds about 220,000 distinct CDR3 sequences, and approximately 7.3% of those were seen once. Jointly, the top ten make up approximately 15% of the sample. The material sequenced was blood, either unsorted or a sorted T cell fraction (not recorded which). Source of these receptors: a male donor with ankylosing spondylitis.

This clonotype was observed at least ten times. This sequence joins TRBV7-9 and TRBJ1-1; D is unclear. Germline CDR1 is SEHNR and CDR2 is FQNEAQ (reference sequence). The V and J ends lost 8 bases and 6 bases respectively, with 10 bases between them. This CDR3 is 11 amino acids long. This CDR3 reads CASGIGAEAFF. CDR3 coding DNA: TGTGCCAGCGGGATTGGGGCTGAAGCTTTCTTT.

There are many counts of this clonotype. V and J are TRBV6-2 or TRBV6-3 and TRBJ2-4; D is unclear. Trimming stripped 0 bases from V and 10 bases from J, with 7 bases between. This CDR3 has 12 residues. CDR1 and CDR2 (germline): MNHEY, SVGEGT. CDR3 DNA: TGTGCCAGCAGTTACTCGAAAACGATTCAGTACTTC. The encoded protein is CASSYSKTIQYF.

This clonotype was recorded at least ten times. This chain joins TRBV10-3 and TRBJ2-4; no reliable D call. CDR1 is ENHRY, CDR2 SYGVKD, per germline. Trimming stripped 2 bases from V and 3 bases from J, with 8 bases between. The CDR3 is 14 residues long. The CDR3 DNA reads TGTGCCATCAGTGAGAGATTTGACAAAAACATTCAGTACTTC. It translates to CAISERFDKNIQYF.

In the case of this clonotype: One junction end disagrees with the germline gene, perhaps due to a read error. The rearrangement links TRBV7-7 to TRBJ2-5; possible D gene TRBD1, 6 bases. There are 14 residues in the CDR3. CDR1 and CDR2 (germline): SSHAT, FNYEAQ (reference sequence). CDR3 bases: TGTGCTAGCAGCTTATACAGGGTGGGGGAGACCCAGTACTTC. As protein: CASSLYRVGETQYF.

Many counts were recorded for this clonotype. The chain carries TRBV7-8 and TRBJ2-7; TRBD1 agrees at 7 bases. CDR1 and CDR2 from the germline V gene are SGHVS and FQNEAQ. J was trimmed by 4 bases and V by 5 bases; bases with no gene match: 8. This CDR3 comprises 14 residues. The CDR3 sequence is CASSHRGRRYEQYF. The CDR3 DNA sequence: TGTGCCAGCAGCCATAGGGGGCGCCGGTACGAGCAGTACTTC.

J is TRBJ2-1 and V is TRBV7-6, with 7 bases fitting TRBD1. The CDR3 totals 15 residues. Per germline, CDR1 SGHVS and CDR2 FNYEAQ. V was pared by 4 bases and J by 4 bases, with 7 bases of the junction left unmatched. CDR3 coding DNA: TGTGCCAGCAGCTCCGGGACAGCTAAATACAATGAGCAGTTCTTC. It specifies CASSSGTAKYNEQFF. The full variable domain, with the rest looked up from reference TRBV7-6 and TRBJ2-1, is GAGVSQSPRYKVTKRGQDVALRCDPISGHVSLYWYRQALGQGPEFLTYFNYEAQQDKSGLPNDRFSAERPEGSISTLTIQRTEQRDSAMYRCASSSGTAKYNEQFFGPGTRLTVL.

The V call is TRBV5-1, the J call TRBJ2-1; D gene ambiguous. Germline V CDR1 and CDR2: SGHRS, YFSETQ. The length of the CDR3 is 16 residues. Trimming cost V 4 bases and J 9 bases, with 23 bases left between them. The CDR3 is CASSSSYVARNGEQFF. The CDR3 nucleotides are TGCGCCAGCAGCAGTAGTTACGTCGCGAGGAACGGTGAGCAGTTCTTC.

The table lists this clonotype with many counts. This chain joins TRBV20-1 and TRBJ2-7; 7 nucleotides line up with TRBD1. The germline V gene has CDR1 DFQATT and CDR2 SNEGSKA (reference sequence). CDR3 length equals 10 residues. V gave up 6 bases and J gave up 10 bases; unmatched junction bases: 6. In nucleotides, the CDR3 is TGCAGTGCCGACAGGGCTTTTCAGTACTTC. This encodes CSADRAFQYF.

This clonotype showed up many times. V usage is TRBV6-1 and J usage is TRBJ2-2; D might be TRBD1 (5 bases). The ends were cut back, 6 bases at V and 6 bases at J, with 14 bases in the middle. This CDR3 contains 14 residues. The germline V gene has CDR1 MNHNS and CDR2 SASEGT. The CDR3 coding sequence is TGTGCCAGCAGCAGGGTTATCGAACCCGGGGAGCTGTTTTTT. Translated: CASSRVIEPGELFF.

The V and J genes are TRBV2 and TRBJ2-2, with 7 bases aligning to TRBD1. Looked up from germline, CDR1 is SNHLY and CDR2 is FYNNEI. Trimming removed 2 bases from V and 9 bases from J; junction bases left unmatched: 3. The CDR3 covers 13 residues. CDR3 nucleotide sequence: TGTGCCAGCAGTGAACTAGGGGGCCGGGAGCTGTTTTTT. Protein: CASSELGGRELFF. Filled out from reference TRBV2 and TRBJ2-2, the complete variable domain reads EPEVTQTPSHQVTQMGQEVILRCVPISNHLYFYWYRQILGQKVEFLVSFYNNEISEKSEIFDDQFSVERPDGSNFTLKIRSTKLEDSAMYFCASSELGGRELFFGEGSRLTVL.

This clonotype was observed at least ten times. V is TRBV4-3 and J is TRBJ2-2; 7 bases fit TRBD1. The junction had 9 bases not matched to a gene; V was cut back by 2 bases and J by 6 bases. In germline, CDR1 is LGHNA, CDR2 YSLEER. This CDR3 is 16 amino acids long. The CDR3 nucleotides read TGCGCCAGCAGCCAACACCCTTACAGGGGCCCCGGGGAGCTGTTTTTT. Protein: CASSQHPYRGPGELFF.

The table lists this clonotype with many counts. The chain joins TRBV3-1 to TRBJ1-2; weak D call: TRBD1 (5 bases). Trimming pared 7 bases from V and 8 bases from J, leaving 17 bases between. The CDR3 is made up of 13 amino acids. Looked up from germline, CDR1 is LGHDT and CDR2 is YNNKEL (reference sequence). The CDR3 DNA sequence: TGTGCCAGCAACTCCGCGACTAGGGGAGGCTACACCTTC. Translated, it gives CASNSATRGGYTF.

This chain uses TRBV6-5 with TRBJ2-3; D unclear. Trimming left V 2 bases short and J 6 bases short, with 12 bases between. CDR1 is MNHEY and CDR2 is SVGAGI in the germline V gene. The CDR3 is made up of 14 amino acids. The CDR3 here is CASSYGQGLDTQYF. The CDR3 nucleotides are TGTGCCAGCAGTTACGGGCAAGGGCTCGATACGCAGTATTTT.